A single sample is the source of the 2 T cell receptor beta chains below, sequenced in a study of blood T cell repertoires in COVID-19. Sequencing was performed with immunoSEQ multiplex PCR; in TCRdb, only in-frame clones are kept and a portion is missing. Among approximately 180,000 clones listed, around 82% were seen once. The sample comprised peripheral blood. The source of these receptors is a woman older than 75 with acute or convalescent COVID-19.

This clone was seen only a few times. The V gene is TRBV24-1, the J gene TRBJ2-2; maybe TRBD2 (6 bases). The CDR3 totals 14 residues. Germline V CDR1 and CDR2: KGHDR, SFDVKD. V lost 4 bases to trimming and J lost 4 bases, with 9 bases between them. The CDR3 protein is CATSEGTATGELFF. The CDR3 DNA is TGTGCCACCAGTGAAGGGACTGCCACCGGGGAGCTGTTTTTT.

The V call is TRBV14, the J call TRBJ2-2; tentative D call: TRBD2 (6 bases). CDR1 is SGHDN, CDR2 FVKESK, per germline. CDR3 size: 17 residues. Trimming removed 4 bases from V and 7 bases from J, with 22 bases in between. The CDR3 spells CASSPTLGGTSGGELFF. In DNA, the CDR3 is TGTGCCAGCAGCCCGACCTTGGGGGGAACAAGTGGCGGGGAGCTGTTTTTT. The variable domain in full, with the rest retrieved from reference TRBV14 and TRBJ2-2, is EAGVTQFPSHSVIEKGQTVTLRCDPISGHDNLYWYRRVMGKEIKFLLHFVKESKQDESGMPNNRFLAERTGGTYSTLKVQPAELEDSGVYFCASSPTLGGTSGGELFFGEGSRLTVL.